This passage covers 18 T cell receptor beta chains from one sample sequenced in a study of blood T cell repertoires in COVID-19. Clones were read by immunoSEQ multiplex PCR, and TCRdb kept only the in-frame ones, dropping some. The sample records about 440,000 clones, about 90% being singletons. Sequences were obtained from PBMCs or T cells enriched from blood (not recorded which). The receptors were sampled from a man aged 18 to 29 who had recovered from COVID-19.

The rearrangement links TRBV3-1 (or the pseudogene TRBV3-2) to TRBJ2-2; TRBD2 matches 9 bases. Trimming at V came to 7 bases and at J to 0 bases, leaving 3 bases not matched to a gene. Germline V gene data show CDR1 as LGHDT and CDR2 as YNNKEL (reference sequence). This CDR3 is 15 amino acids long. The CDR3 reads CASTASGTNTGELFF. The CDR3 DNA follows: TGTGCCAGCACCGCTAGCGGGACGAACACCGGGGAGCTGTTTTTT.

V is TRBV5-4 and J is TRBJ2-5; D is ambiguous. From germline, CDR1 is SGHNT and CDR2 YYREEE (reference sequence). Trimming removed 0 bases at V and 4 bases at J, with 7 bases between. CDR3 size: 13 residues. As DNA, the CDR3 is TGTGCCAGCAGCTTGGCCCCGGGAGAGACCCAGTACTTC. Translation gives CASSLAPGETQYF.

The CDR3: CASSLAQTPNTEAFF. For the CDR3, the DNA is TGTGCCAGCAGCTTGGCACAAACACCGAACACTGAAGCTTTCTTT. The chain has TRBV5-4 and TRBJ1-1; D is unresolved. Trimming removed 0 bases from V and 1 base from J, with 10 bases in between. CDR3 length equals 15 residues. Germline V gives CDR1 SGHNT, CDR2 YYREEE (reference sequence).

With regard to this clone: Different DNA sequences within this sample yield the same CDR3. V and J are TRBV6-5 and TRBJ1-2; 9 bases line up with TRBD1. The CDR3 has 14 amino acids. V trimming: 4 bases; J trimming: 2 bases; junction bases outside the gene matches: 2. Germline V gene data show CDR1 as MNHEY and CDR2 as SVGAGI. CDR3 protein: CASSSGTGNYGYTF. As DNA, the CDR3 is TGTGCCAGCAGTTCCGGGACAGGGAACTATGGCTACACCTTC.

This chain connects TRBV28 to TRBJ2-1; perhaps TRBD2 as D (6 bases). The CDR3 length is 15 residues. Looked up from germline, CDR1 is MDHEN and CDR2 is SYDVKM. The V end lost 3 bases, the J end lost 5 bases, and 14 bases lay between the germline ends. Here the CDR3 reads CASSLGLLGNNEQFF. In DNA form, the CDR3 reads TGTGCCAGCAGTTTGGGACTCCTCGGCAACAATGAGCAGTTCTTC. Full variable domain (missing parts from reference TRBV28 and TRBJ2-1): DVKVTQSSRYLVKRTGEKVFLECVQDMDHENMFWYRQDPGLGLRLIYFSYDVKMKEKGDIPEGYSVSREKKERFSLILESASTNQTSMYLCASSLGLLGNNEQFFGPGTRLTVL.

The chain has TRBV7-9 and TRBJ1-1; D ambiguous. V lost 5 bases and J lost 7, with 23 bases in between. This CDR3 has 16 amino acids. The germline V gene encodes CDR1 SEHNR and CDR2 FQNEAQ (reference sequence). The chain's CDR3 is CASSLVGPAGKNEAFF. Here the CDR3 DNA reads TGTGCCAGCAGCCTGGTCGGCCCCGCGGGCAAAAATGAAGCTTTCTTT.

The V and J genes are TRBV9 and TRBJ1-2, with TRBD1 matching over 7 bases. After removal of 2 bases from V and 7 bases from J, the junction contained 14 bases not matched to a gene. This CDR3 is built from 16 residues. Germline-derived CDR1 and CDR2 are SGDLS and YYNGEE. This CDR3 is CASSVGIQGLGSGYTF. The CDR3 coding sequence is TGTGCCAGCAGCGTCGGGATACAGGGGCTGGGTAGTGGCTACACCTTC.

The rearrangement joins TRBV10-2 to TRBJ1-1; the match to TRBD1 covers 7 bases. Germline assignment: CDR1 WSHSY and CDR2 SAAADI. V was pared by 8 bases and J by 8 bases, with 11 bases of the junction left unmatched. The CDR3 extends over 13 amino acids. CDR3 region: CASVLTRGAEAFF. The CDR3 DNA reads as TGCGCCAGCGTACTTACCAGGGGGGCCGAAGCTTTCTTT.

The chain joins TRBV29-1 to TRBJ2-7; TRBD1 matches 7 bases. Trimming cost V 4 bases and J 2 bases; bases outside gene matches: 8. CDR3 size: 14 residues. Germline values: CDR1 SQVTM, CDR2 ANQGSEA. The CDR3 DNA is TGCAGCGTTGTATCTATGGACAGGACCTACGAGCAGTACTTC. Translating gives CSVVSMDRTYEQYF.

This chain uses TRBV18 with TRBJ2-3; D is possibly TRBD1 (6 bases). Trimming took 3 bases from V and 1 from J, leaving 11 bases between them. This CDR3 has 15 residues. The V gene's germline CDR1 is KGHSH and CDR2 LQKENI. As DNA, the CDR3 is TGTGCCAGCTCACCCGATGACAGGCGCACAGATACGCAGTATTTT. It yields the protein CASSPDDRRTDTQYF.

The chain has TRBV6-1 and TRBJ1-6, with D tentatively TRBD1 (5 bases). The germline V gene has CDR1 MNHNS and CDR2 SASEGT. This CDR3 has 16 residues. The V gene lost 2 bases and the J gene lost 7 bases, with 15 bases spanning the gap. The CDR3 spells CASSEIKGRGNSPLHF. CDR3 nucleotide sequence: TGTGCCAGCAGTGAAATTAAAGGACGGGGGAATTCACCCCTCCACTTT.

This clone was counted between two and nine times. Here the CDR3 reads CASSPDRGANTEAFF. DNA for the CDR3: TGTGCCAGCAGCCCTGACAGGGGTGCGAACACTGAAGCTTTCTTT. The V and J genes are TRBV11-3 and TRBJ1-1; 8 bases map to TRBD1. Germline V lookup: CDR1 SGHNT, CDR2 YENEEA. Trimming at V came to 5 bases and at J to 1 base, leaving 6 bases not matched to a gene. CDR3 length: 15 amino acids. Filled out from reference TRBV11-3 and TRBJ1-1, the complete variable domain reads EAGVVQSPRYKIIEKKQPVAFWCNPISGHNTLYWYLQNLGQGPELLIRYENEEAVDDSQLPKDRFSAERLKGVDSTLKIQPAELGDSAVYLCASSPDRGANTEAFFGQGTRLTVV.

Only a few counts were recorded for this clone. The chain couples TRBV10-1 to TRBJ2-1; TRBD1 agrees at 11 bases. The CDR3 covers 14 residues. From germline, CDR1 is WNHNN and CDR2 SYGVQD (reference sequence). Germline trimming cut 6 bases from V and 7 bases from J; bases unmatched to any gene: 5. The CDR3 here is CASSRDRGSNEQFF. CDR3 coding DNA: TGCGCCAGCAGCAGGGACAGGGGGTCGAATGAGCAGTTCTTC.

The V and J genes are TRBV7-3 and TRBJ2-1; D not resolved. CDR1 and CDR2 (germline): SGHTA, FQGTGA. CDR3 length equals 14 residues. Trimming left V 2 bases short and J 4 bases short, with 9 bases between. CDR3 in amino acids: CASSLASIYNEQFF. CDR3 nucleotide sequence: TGTGCCAGCAGCTTAGCGTCAATATACAATGAGCAGTTCTTC.

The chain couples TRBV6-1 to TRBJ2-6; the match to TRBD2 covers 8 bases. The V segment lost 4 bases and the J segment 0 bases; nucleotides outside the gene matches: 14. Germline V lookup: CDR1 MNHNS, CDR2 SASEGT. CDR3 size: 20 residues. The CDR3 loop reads CASSGGLAYTGLSGANVLTF. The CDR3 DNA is TGTGCCAGCAGTGGCGGACTAGCCTACACGGGCCTCTCTGGGGCCAACGTCCTGACTTTC.

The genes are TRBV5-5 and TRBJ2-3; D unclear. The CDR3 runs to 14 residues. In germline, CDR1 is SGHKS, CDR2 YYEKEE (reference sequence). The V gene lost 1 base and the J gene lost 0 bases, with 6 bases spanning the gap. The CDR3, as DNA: TGTGCCAGCAGCTTGTTGGCTAGCACAGATACGCAGTATTTT. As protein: CASSLLASTDTQYF. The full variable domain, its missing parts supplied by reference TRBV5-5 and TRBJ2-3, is DAGVTQSPTHLIKTRGQQVTLRCSPISGHKSVSWYQQVLGQGPQFIFQYYEKEERGRGNFPDRFSARQFPNYSSELNVNALLLGDSALYLCASSLLASTDTQYFGPGTRLTVL.

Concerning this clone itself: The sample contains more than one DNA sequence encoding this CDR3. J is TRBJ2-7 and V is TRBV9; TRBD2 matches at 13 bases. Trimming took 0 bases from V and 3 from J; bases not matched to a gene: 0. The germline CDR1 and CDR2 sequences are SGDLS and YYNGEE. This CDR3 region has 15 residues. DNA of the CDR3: TGTGCCAGCAGCGTAGGGACTAGCGGGAGCTACGAGCAGTACTTC. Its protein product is CASSVGTSGSYEQYF.

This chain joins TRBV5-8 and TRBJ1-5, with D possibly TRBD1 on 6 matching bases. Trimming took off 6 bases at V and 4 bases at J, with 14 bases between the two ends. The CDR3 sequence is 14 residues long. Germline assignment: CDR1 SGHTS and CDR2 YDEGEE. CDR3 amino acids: CASTLGTTNQPQHF. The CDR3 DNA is TGTGCCAGCACCCTCGGGACAACAAATCAGCCCCAGCATTTT.